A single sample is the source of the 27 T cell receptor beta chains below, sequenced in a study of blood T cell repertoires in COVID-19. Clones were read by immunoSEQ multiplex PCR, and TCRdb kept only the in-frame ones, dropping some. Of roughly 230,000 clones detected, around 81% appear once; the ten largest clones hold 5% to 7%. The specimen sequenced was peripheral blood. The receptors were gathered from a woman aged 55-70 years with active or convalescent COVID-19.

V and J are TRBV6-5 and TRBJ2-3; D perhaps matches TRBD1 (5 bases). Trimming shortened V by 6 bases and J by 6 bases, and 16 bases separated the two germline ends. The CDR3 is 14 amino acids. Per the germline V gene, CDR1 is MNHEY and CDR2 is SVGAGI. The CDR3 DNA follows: TGTGCCAGCAGGCCAACGCAGGGTTCGGATACGCAGTATTTT. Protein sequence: CASRPTQGSDTQYF.

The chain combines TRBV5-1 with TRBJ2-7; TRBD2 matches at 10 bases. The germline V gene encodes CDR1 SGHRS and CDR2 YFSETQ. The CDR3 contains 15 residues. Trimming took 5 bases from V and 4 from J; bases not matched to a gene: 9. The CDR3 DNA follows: TGCGCCAGCAGACTAGCGGGACCACTTTCTTACGAGCAGTACTTC. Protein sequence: CASRLAGPLSYEQYF.

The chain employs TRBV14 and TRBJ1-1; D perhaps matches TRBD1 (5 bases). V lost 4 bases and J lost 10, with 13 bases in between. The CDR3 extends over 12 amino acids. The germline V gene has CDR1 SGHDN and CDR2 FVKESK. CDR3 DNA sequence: TGTGCCAGCAGCCTCTCGGGGGGGGGAGCTTTCTTT. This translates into CASSLSGGGAFF. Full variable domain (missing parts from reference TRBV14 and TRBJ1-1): EAGVTQFPSHSVIEKGQTVTLRCDPISGHDNLYWYRRVMGKEIKFLLHFVKESKQDESGMPNNRFLAERTGGTYSTLKVQPAELEDSGVYFCASSLSGGGAFFGQGTRLTVV.

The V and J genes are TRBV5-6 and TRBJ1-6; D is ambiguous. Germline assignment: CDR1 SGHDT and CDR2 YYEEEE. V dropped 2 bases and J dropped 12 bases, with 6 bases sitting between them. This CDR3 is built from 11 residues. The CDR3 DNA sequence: TGTGCCAGCAGCTTCAGTGGACCCCTCCACTTT. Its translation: CASSFSGPLHF.

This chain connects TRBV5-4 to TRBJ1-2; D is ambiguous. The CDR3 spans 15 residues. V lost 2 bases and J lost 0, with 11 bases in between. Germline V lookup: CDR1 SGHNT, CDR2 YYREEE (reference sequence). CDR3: CASSFAETANYGYTF. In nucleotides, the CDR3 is TGTGCCAGCAGCTTCGCAGAAACAGCTAACTATGGCTACACCTTC.

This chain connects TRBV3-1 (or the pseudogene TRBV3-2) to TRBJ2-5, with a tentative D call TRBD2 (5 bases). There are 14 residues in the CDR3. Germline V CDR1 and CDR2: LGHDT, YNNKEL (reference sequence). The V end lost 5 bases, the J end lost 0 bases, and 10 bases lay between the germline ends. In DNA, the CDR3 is TGTGCCAGCAGCGAGGGCGGGTACCAAGAGACCCAGTACTTC. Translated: CASSEGGYQETQYF.

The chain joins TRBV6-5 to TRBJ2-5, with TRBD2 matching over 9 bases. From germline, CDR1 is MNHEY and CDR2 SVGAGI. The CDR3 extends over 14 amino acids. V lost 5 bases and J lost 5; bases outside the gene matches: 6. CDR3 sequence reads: CASSPGLASETQYF. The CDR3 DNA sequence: TGTGCCAGCAGTCCGGGACTAGCAAGCGAGACCCAGTACTTC.

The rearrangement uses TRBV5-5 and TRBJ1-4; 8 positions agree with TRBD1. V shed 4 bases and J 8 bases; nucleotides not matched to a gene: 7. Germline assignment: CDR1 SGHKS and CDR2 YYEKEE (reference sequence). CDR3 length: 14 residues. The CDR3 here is CASSTGTGREKLFF. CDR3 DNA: TGTGCCAGCAGCACCGGGACAGGTCGGGAAAAACTGTTTTTT.

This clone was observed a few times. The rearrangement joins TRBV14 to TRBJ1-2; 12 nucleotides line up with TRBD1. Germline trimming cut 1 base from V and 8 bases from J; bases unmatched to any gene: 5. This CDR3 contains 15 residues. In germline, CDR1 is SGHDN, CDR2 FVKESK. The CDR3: CASSQVFGTGGGYTF. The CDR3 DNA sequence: TGTGCCAGCAGCCAAGTCTTTGGGACAGGGGGCGGCTACACCTTC. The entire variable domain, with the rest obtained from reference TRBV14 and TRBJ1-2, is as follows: EAGVTQFPSHSVIEKGQTVTLRCDPISGHDNLYWYRRVMGKEIKFLLHFVKESKQDESGMPNNRFLAERTGGTYSTLKVQPAELEDSGVYFCASSQVFGTGGGYTFGSGTRLTVV.

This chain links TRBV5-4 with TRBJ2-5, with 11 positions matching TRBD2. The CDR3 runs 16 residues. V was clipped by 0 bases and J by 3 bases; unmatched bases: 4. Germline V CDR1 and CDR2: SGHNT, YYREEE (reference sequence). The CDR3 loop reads CASSLGLAGGEETQYF. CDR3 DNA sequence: TGTGCCAGCAGCTTGGGGCTAGCGGGAGGAGAAGAGACCCAGTACTTC.

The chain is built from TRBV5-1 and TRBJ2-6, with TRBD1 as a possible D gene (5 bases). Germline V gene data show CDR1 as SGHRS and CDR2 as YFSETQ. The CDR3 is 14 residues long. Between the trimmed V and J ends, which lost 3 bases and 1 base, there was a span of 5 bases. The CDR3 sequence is CASSSGSGANVLTF. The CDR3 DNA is TGCGCCAGCAGCTCAGGGTCTGGGGCCAACGTCCTGACTTTC.

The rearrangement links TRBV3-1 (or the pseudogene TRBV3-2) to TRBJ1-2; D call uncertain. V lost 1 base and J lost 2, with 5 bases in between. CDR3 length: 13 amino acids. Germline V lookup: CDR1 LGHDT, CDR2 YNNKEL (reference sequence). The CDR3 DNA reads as TGTGCCAGCAGCCAAGCCGGGAACTATGGCTACACCTTC. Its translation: CASSQAGNYGYTF.

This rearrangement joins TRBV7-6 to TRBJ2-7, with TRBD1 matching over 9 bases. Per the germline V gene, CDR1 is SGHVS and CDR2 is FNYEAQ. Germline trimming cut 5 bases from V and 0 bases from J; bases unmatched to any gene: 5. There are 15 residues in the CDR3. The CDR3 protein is CASSPGDRVSYEQYF. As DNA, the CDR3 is TGTGCCAGCAGCCCAGGGGACAGGGTCTCCTACGAGCAGTACTTC.

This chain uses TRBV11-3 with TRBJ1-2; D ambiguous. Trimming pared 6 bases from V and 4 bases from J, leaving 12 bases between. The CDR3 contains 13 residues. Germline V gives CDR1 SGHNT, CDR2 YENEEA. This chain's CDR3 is CASSLQRRYGYTF. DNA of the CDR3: TGTGCCAGCAGTCTCCAGAGGCGCTATGGCTACACCTTC.

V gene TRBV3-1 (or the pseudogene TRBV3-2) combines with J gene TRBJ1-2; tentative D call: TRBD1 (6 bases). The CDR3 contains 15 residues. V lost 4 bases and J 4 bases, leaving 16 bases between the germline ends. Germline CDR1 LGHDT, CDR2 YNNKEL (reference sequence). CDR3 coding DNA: TGTGCCAGCAGCCCAATACCCCAAGGGGGCTATGGCTACACCTTC. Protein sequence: CASSPIPQGGYGYTF.

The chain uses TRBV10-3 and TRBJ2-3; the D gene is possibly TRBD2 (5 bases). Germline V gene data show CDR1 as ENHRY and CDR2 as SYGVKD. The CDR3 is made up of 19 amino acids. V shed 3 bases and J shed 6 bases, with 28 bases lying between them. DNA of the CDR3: TGTGCCATCAGTGATATTTTTTTTGAGGGTTTGGAAACCGCGGATACGCAGTATTTT. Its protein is CAISDIFFEGLETADTQYF.

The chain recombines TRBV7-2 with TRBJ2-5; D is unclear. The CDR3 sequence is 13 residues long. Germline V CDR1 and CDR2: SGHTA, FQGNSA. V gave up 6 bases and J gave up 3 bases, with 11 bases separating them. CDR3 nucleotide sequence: TGTGCCAGCAGTAGGCACCGGGAAGAGACCCAGTACTTC. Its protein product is CASSRHREETQYF.

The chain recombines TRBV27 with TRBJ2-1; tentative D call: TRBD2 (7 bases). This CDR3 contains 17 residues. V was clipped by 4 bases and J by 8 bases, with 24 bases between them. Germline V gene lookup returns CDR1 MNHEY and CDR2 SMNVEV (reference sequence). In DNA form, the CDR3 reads TGTGCCAGCAGTTATTGGAGGATGGGGGGGCTCGGTGATGAGCAGTTCTTC. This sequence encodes CASSYWRMGGLGDEQFF.

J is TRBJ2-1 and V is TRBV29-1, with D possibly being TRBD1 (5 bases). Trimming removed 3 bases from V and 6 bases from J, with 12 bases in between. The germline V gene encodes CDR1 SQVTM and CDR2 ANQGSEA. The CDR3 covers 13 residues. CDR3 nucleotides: TGCAGCGTTGAGGACACGCGATCCAATGAGCAGTTCTTC. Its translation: CSVEDTRSNEQFF.

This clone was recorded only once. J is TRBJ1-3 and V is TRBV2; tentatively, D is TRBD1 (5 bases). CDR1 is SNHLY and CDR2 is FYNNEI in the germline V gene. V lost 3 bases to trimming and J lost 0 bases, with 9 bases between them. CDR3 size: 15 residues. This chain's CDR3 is CASSDWDFSGNTIYF. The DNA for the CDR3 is TGTGCCAGCAGTGACTGGGACTTCTCTGGAAACACCATATATTTT. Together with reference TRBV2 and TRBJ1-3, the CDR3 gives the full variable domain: EPEVTQTPSHQVTQMGQEVILRCVPISNHLYFYWYRQILGQKVEFLVSFYNNEISEKSEIFDDQFSVERPDGSNFTLKIRSTKLEDSAMYFCASSDWDFSGNTIYFGEGSWLTVV.

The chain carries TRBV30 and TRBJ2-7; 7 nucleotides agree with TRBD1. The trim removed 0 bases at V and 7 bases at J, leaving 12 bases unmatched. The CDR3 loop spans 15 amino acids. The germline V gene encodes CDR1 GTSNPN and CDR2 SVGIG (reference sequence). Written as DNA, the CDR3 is TGTGCCTGGAGTGTACGAGGGGGCGGGCCGGGGGAGCAGTACTTC. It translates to CAWSVRGGGPGEQYF.

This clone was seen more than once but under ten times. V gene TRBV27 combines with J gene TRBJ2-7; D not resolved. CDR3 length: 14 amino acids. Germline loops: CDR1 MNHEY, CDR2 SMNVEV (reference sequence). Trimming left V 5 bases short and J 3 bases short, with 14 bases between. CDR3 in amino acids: CASSQTELGYEQYV. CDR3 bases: TGTGCCAGCAGTCAAACCGAGCTAGGCTACGAGCAGTACGTC.

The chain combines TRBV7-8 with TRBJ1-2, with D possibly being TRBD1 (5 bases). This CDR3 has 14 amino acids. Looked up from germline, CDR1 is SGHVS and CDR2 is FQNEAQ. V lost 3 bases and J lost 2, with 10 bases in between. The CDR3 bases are TGTGCCAGCAGCTTCCCTGCAGGGAACTATGGCTACACCTTC. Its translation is CASSFPAGNYGYTF.

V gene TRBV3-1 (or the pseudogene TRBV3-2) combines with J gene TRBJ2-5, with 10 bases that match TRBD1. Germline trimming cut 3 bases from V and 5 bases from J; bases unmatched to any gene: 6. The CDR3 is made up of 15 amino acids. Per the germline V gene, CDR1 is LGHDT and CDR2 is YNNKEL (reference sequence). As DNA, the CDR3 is TGTGCCAGCAGCCAGGAGACAGGGGGCGGGGAGACCCAGTACTTC. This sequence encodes CASSQETGGGETQYF.

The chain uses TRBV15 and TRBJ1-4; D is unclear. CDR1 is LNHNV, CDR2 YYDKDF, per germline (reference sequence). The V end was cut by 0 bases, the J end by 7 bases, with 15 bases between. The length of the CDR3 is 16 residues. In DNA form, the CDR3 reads TGTGCCACCAGCAGAGATGGACCTCCAGAGGGTGAAAAACTGTTTTTT. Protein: CATSRDGPPEGEKLFF.

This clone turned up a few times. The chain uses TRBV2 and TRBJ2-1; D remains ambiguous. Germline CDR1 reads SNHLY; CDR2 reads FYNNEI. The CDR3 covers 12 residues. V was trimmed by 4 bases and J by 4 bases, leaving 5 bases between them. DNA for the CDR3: TGTGCCAGCAGTGGAGAGTACAATGAGCAGTTCTTC. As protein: CASSGEYNEQFF.

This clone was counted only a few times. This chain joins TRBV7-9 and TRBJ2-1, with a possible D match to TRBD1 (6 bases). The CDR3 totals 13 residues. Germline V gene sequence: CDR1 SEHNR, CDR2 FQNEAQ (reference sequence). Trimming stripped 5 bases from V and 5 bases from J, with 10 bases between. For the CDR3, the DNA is TGTGCCAGCAGCCACGGACAGAACAATGAGCAGTTCTTC. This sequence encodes CASSHGQNNEQFF.